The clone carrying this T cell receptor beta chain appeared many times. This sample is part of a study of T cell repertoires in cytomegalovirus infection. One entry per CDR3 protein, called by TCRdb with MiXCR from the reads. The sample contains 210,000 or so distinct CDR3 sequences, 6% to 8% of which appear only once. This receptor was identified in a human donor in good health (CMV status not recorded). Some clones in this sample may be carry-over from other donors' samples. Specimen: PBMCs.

CDR3 amino acids: CASSQVGAGPQHF. The DNA of the CDR3 is TGTGCCAGCAGCCAAGTCGGAGCAGGGCCCCAGCATTTT. This chain connects TRBV14 to TRBJ1-5; D gene unclear. V was pared by 1 base and J by 9 bases, with 10 bases between. Germline V gene lookup returns CDR1 SGHDN and CDR2 FVKESK. This CDR3 contains 13 residues.